The rows below give T cell receptor beta chains drawn from one sample of a study of technical replicates of blood from several donors. Only in-frame clones appear in the TCRdb table, and some are missing; sequencing was by immunoSEQ multiplex PCR. The sample includes about 61,000 clones, approximately 97% of them seen just once. The source material was T cells isolated from PBMCs. The receptors originated from a human donor in good health. Both conserved end residues are part of each CDR3. The order of the fields is J gene, V gene, D gene, CDR3 protein, CDR3 DNA. The D gene is left open where the match is weak.

j_call: TRBJ2-1
v_call: TRBV7-9
d_call: TRBD2
cdr3_aa: CASRDPGTGTRYNEQFF
cdr3_nt: TGTGCCAGCAGGGACCCGGGGACCGGGACTAGGTACAATGAGCAGTTCTTC

j_call: TRBJ1-1
v_call: TRBV10-2
d_call: -
cdr3_aa: CASSGPEGGAAFF
cdr3_nt: TGCGCCAGCAGTGGACCTGAAGGGGGTGCAGCTTTCTTT

j_call: TRBJ1-5
v_call: TRBV27
d_call: TRBD1
cdr3_aa: CASSRTPGGADQPQHF
cdr3_nt: TGTGCCAGCAGTCGAACCCCAGGGGGCGCGGATCAGCCCCAGCATTTT

j_call: TRBJ2-7
v_call: TRBV14
d_call: TRBD2
cdr3_aa: CASQLAGGYYEQYF
cdr3_nt: TGTGCCAGCCAACTAGCGGGAGGGTACTACGAGCAGTACTTC

j_call: TRBJ2-3
v_call: TRBV28
d_call: -
cdr3_aa: CASREFGRGTDTQYF
cdr3_nt: TGTGCCAGCAGGGAGTTTGGCCGGGGAACAGATACGCAGTATTTT

j_call: TRBJ1-3
v_call: TRBV9
d_call: TRBD1
cdr3_aa: CASSGRDRGFRTIYF
cdr3_nt: TGTGCCAGCAGCGGCCGGGACAGGGGCTTTAGGACCATATATTTT

j_call: TRBJ1-4
v_call: TRBV5-1
d_call: -
cdr3_aa: CASSLGGGTATNEKLFF
cdr3_nt: TGCGCCAGCAGCTTGGGAGGAGGAACTGCAACTAATGAAAAACTGTTTTTT

j_call: TRBJ1-5
v_call: TRBV29-1
d_call: -
cdr3_aa: CSVVSYQPQHF
cdr3_nt: TGCAGCGTTGTCTCCTATCAGCCCCAGCATTTT

j_call: TRBJ1-1
v_call: TRBV4-1
d_call: -
cdr3_aa: CASSQEREGRGSAFF
cdr3_nt: TGCGCCAGCAGCCAAGAACGGGAGGGAAGGGGTTCAGCTTTCTTT

j_call: TRBJ1-4
v_call: TRBV5-1
d_call: -
cdr3_aa: CASSLFAATNEKLFF
cdr3_nt: TGCGCCAGCAGCTTGTTCGCAGCAACTAATGAAAAACTGTTTTTT

j_call: TRBJ1-1
v_call: TRBV5-1
d_call: TRBD1
cdr3_aa: CASSFTGVTEAFF
cdr3_nt: TGCGCCAGCAGCTTCACAGGGGTAACTGAAGCTTTCTTT

j_call: TRBJ2-2
v_call: TRBV13
d_call: TRBD2
cdr3_aa: CASSFPASGGATGELFF
cdr3_nt: TGTGCCAGCAGCTTTCCCGCTAGCGGGGGTGCCACCGGGGAGCTGTTTTTT

j_call: TRBJ2-1
v_call: TRBV6-6
d_call: TRBD1
cdr3_aa: CASSYSMTGYNEQFF
cdr3_nt: TGTGCCAGCAGTTACTCCATGACAGGGTACAATGAGCAGTTCTTC

j_call: TRBJ1-1
v_call: TRBV5-6
d_call: -
cdr3_aa: CASSFFAGLNTEAFF
cdr3_nt: TGTGCCAGCAGCTTCTTTGCGGGGCTGAACACTGAAGCTTTCTTT

j_call: TRBJ2-7
v_call: TRBV6-5
d_call: -
cdr3_aa: CASSYEGAGEQYF
cdr3_nt: TGTGCCAGCAGTTACGAAGGGGCCGGCGAGCAGTACTTC

j_call: TRBJ1-4
v_call: TRBV5-1
d_call: -
cdr3_aa: CASSEGATEKLFF
cdr3_nt: TGCGCCAGCAGCGAAGGGGCGACCGAAAAACTGTTTTTT

j_call: TRBJ1-1
v_call: TRBV4-1
d_call: TRBD1
cdr3_aa: CASSLRTGGNTEAFF
cdr3_nt: TGCGCCAGCAGCCTTAGGACAGGGGGAAACACTGAAGCTTTCTTT

j_call: TRBJ2-2
v_call: TRBV6-5
d_call: TRBD1
cdr3_aa: CATIRDRLTGELFF
cdr3_nt: TGTGCCACCATCCGGGACAGGCTCACCGGGGAGCTGTTTTTT

j_call: TRBJ1-1
v_call: TRBV29-1
d_call: TRBD1
cdr3_aa: CSIGRDSSASEF
cdr3_nt: TGCAGCATCGGCCGGGACAGCTCTGCATCCGAATTT

j_call: TRBJ2-3
v_call: TRBV19
d_call: TRBD2
cdr3_aa: CASSASGGGTDTQYF
cdr3_nt: TGTGCCAGTTCCGCTAGCGGGGGGGGGACAGATACGCAGTATTTT

j_call: TRBJ2-7
v_call: TRBV5-1
d_call: TRBD2
cdr3_aa: CASSLARLAGAHEQYF
cdr3_nt: TGCGCCAGCAGCTTGGCAAGACTAGCGGGGGCACACGAGCAGTACTTC

j_call: TRBJ1-2
v_call: TRBV6-5
d_call: TRBD1
cdr3_aa: CASRDRVFYGYTF
cdr3_nt: TGTGCCAGCAGGGACAGGGTATTCTATGGCTACACCTTC

j_call: TRBJ2-2
v_call: TRBV11-2
d_call: -
cdr3_aa: CASSFGSPTGELFF
cdr3_nt: TGTGCCAGCAGCTTTGGGAGTCCGACCGGGGAGCTGTTTTTT

j_call: TRBJ2-3
v_call: TRBV29-1
d_call: -
cdr3_aa: CSVTGTWGTDTQYF
cdr3_nt: TGCAGCGTTACTGGGACATGGGGCACAGATACGCAGTATTTT

j_call: TRBJ2-1
v_call: TRBV11-3
d_call: -
cdr3_aa: CASSSLLRPYNEQFF
cdr3_nt: TGTGCCAGCAGCTCACTTTTGAGGCCCTACAATGAGCAGTTCTTC

j_call: TRBJ2-7
v_call: TRBV30
d_call: -
cdr3_aa: CAWSPGGNEQYF
cdr3_nt: TGTGCCTGGAGTCCCGGCGGGAACGAGCAGTACTTC

j_call: TRBJ2-5
v_call: TRBV14
d_call: -
cdr3_aa: CASSQGEWAGPRQETQYF
cdr3_nt: TGTGCCAGCAGCCAAGGGGAGTGGGCGGGACCCCGCCAAGAGACCCAGTACTTC

j_call: TRBJ2-7
v_call: TRBV29-1
d_call: TRBD2
cdr3_aa: CSVEVAGGSYEQYF
cdr3_nt: TGCAGCGTTGAGGTGGCGGGGGGAAGCTACGAGCAGTACTTC

j_call: TRBJ1-1
v_call: TRBV6-1
d_call: TRBD1
cdr3_aa: CAISTGTGGVEAFF
cdr3_nt: TGTGCCATCTCCACCGGGACAGGGGGCGTTGAAGCTTTCTTT